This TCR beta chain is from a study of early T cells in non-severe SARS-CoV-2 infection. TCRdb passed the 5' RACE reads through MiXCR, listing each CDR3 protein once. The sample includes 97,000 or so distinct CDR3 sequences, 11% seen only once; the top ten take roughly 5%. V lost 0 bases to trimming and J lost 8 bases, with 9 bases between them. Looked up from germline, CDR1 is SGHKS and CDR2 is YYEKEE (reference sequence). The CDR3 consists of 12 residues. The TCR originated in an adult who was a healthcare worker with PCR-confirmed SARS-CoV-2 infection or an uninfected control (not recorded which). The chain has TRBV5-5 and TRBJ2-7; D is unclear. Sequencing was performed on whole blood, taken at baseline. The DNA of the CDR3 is TGTGCCAGCAGCTTGGCCCAGGCCCAGCAGTACTTC. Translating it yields CASSLAQAQQYF. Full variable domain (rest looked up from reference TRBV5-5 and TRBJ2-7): DAGVTQSPTHLIKTRGQQVTLRCSPISGHKSVSWYQQVLGQGPQFIFQYYEKEERGRGNFPDRFSARQFPNYSSELNVNALLLGDSALYLCASSLAQAQQYFGPGTRLTVT.